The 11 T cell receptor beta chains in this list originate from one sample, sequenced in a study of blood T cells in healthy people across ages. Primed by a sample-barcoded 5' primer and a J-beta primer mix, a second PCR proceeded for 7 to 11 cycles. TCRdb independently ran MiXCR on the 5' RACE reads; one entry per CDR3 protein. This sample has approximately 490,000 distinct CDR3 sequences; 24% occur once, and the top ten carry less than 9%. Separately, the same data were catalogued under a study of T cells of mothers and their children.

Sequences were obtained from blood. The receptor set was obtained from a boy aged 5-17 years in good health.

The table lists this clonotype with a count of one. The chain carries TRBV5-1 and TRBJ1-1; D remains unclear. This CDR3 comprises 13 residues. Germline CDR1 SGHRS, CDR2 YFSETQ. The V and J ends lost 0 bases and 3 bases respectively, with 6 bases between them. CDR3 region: CASSLAMDTEAFF. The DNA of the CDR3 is TGCGCCAGCAGCTTGGCAATGGACACTGAAGCTTTCTTT.

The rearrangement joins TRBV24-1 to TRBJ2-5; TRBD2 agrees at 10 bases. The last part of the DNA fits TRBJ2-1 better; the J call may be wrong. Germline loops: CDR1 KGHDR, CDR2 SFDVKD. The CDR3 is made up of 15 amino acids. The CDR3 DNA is TGTGCCACCAGTGATCCCCGGACTAGCGGCAATGAGCAGTTCTTC. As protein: CATSDPRTSGNEQFF.

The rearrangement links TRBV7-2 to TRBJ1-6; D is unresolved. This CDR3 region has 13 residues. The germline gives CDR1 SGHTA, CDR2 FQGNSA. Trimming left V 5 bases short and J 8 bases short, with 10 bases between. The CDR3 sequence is CASSRVTDSPLHF. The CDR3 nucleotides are TGTGCCAGCAGCAGGGTTACGGATTCACCCCTCCACTTT. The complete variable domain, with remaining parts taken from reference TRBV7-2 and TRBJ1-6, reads GAGVSQSPSNKVTEKGKDVELRCDPISGHTALYWYRQSLGQGLEFLIYFQGNSAPDKSGLPSDRFSAERTGGSVSTLTIQRTQQEDSAVYLCASSRVTDSPLHFGNGTRLTVT.

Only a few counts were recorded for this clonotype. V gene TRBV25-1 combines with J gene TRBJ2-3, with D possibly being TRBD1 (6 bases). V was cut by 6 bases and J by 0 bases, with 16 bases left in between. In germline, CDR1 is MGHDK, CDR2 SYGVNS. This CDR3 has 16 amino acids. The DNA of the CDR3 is TGTGCCAGCAGCCCTATGAGGGGGTCGAGCACAGATACGCAGTATTTT. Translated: CASSPMRGSSTDTQYF.

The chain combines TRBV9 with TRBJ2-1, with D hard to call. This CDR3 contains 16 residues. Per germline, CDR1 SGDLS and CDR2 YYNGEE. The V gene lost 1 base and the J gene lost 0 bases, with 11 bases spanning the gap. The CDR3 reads CASSVPGLSSYNEQFF. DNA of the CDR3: TGTGCCAGCAGCGTACCAGGCCTGAGCTCCTACAATGAGCAGTTCTTC.

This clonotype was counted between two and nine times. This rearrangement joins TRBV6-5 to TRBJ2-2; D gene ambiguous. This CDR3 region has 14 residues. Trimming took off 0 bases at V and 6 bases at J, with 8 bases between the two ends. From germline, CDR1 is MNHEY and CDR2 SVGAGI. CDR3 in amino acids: CASSYSGEAGELFF. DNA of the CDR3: TGTGCCAGCAGTTACTCCGGAGAAGCCGGGGAGCTGTTTTTT.

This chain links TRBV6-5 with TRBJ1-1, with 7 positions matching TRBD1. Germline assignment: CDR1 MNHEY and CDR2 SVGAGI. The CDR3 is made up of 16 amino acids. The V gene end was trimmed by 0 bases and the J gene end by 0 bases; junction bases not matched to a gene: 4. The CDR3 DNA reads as TGTGCCAGCAGTTACTCGAAGGGACAGTTGAACACTGAAGCTTTCTTT. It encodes CASSYSKGQLNTEAFF.

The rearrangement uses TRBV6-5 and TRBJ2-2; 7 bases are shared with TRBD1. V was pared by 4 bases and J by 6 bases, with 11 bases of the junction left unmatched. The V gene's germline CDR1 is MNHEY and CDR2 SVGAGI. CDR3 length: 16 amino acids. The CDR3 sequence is CASSSGAGGGAGELFF. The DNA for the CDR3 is TGTGCCAGCAGTTCCGGGGCAGGGGGTGGTGCCGGGGAGCTGTTTTTT.

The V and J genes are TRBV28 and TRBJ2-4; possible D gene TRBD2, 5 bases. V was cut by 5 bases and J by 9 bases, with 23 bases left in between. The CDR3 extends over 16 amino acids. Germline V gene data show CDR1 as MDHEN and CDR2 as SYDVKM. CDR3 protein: CASSTIGVRELSIQYF. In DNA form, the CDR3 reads TGTGCCAGCAGTACGATCGGGGTTCGAGAGTTGAGCATTCAGTACTTC. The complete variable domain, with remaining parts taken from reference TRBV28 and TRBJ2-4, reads DVKVTQSSRYLVKRTGEKVFLECVQDMDHENMFWYRQDPGLGLRLIYFSYDVKMKEKGDIPEGYSVSREKKERFSLILESASTNQTSMYLCASSTIGVRELSIQYFGAGTRLSVL.

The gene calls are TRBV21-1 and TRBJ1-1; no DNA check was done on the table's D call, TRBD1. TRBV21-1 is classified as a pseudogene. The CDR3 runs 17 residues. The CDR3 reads CASSMGGRKTMNTEAFF. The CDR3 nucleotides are TGTGCCAGCAGCATGGGGGGGCGGAAAACCATGAACACTGAAGCTTTCTTT.

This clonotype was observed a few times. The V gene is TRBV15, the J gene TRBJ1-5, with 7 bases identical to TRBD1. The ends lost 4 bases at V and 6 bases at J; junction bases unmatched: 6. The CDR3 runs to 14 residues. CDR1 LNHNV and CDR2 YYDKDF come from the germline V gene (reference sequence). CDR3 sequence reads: CATSTRQGIQPQHF. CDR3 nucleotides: TGTGCCACCAGCACGAGACAGGGTATTCAGCCCCAGCATTTT.